This TCR beta chain was recorded in a study of T cell responses to AZD1222 COVID-19 vaccine. Note on this clone: Its antigen is not known.

The study's findings and limits: A mostly white British donor set with more females was recruited, and clonal diversity was possibly underestimated. Spike-wide vaccine-associated CD4 TCRs dominated at 160-218 and 743-854. Every sample of the repertoires postdated the peak T cell response.

After removal of 5 bases from V and 7 bases from J, the junction contained 10 bases not matched to a gene. CDR1 and CDR2 (germline): SEHNR, FQNEAQ (reference sequence). The CDR3 has 15 amino acids. Repertoires were generated with immunoSEQ multiplex PCR, while TCRdb's copy carries only in-frame clones and drops some. The table has about 96,000 clones, 75% to 90% seen once; the top ten hold about 28%. The receptor's source is an adult in good health. The source was peripheral blood, collected on day 0 of AZD1222 vaccination. This rearrangement joins TRBV7-9 to TRBJ1-4; 7 bases align to TRBD1. The CDR3 sequence is CASSPQQGLAEKLFF. CDR3 bases: TGTGCCAGCAGCCCCCAACAGGGGCTGGCTGAAAAACTGTTTTTT. The full variable domain, completed using reference TRBV7-9 and TRBJ1-4, is DTGVSQNPRHKITKRGQNVTFRCDPISEHNRLYWYRQTLGQGPEFLTYFQNEAQLEKSRLLSDRFSAERPKGSFSTLEIQRTEQGDSAMYLCASSPQQGLAEKLFFGSGTQLSVL.